This record covers a single T cell receptor beta chain. The data are from a study of blood T cell repertoires in COVID-19. About the study: Italy, Spain and the United States were the sources of the convalescent and acute COVID-19 samples. PBMCs, B-cell-depleted T cells, or T cells were the source of the cDNA or gDNA that made up the material.

Source study methods: Amplified reference gene primers provided the basis for estimating nucleated cell counts. Data came from immunoSEQ multiplex PCR; TCRdb stores just in-frame clones and leaves some out. V and J calls plus clone size are reproduced from that table; the DNA served to infer D and trimming. The profile shows under 250,000 clones, 65% to 85% of them singletons. Sample: peripheral blood. This TCR derives from a woman aged 35 to 49 who had recovered from COVID-19.

CDR3 DNA: TGTGCCAGCAGCTTCCACAGGAATGGCTACACCTTC. Residues: CASSFHRNGYTF. The chain couples TRBV7-9 to TRBJ1-2, with D possibly matching TRBD1 (5 bases). The V end was cut by 3 bases, the J end by 6 bases, with 8 bases between. The V gene's germline CDR1 is SEHNR and CDR2 FQNEAQ (reference sequence). This CDR3 spans 12 amino acids.